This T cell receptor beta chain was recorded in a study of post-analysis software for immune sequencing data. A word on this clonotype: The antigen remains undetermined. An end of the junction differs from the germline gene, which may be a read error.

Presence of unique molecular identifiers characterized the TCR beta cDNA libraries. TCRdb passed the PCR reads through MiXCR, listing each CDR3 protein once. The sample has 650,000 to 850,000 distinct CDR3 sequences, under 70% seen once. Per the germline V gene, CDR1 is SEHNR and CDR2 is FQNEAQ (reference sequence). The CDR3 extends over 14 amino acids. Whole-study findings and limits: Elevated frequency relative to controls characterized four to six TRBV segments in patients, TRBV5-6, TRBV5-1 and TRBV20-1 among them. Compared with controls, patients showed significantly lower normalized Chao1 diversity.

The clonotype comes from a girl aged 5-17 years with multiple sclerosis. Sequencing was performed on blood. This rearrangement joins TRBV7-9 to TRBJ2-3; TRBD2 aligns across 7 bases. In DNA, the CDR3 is TGTGCCAGCAGCTTTGGCGGGGAGGGAGATATGCAGTATTTT. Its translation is CASSFGGEGDMQYF. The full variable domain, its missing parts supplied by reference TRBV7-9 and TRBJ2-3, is DTGVSQNPRHKITKRGQNVTFRCDPISEHNRLYWYRQTLGQGPEFLTYFQNEAQLEKSRLLSDRFSAERPKGSFSTLEIQRTEQGDSAMYLCASSFGGEGDMQYFGPGTRLTVL.